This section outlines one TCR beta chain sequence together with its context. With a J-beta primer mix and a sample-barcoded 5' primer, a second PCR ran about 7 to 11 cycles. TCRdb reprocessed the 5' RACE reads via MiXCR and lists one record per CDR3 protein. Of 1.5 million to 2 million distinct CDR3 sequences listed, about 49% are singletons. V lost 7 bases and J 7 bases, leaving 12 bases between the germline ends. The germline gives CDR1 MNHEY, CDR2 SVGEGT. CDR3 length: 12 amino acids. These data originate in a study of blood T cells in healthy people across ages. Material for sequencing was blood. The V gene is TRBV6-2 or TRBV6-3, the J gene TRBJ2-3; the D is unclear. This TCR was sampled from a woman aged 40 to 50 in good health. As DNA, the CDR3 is TGTGCCAGCATGTCCGTAGGAAATACGCAGTATTTT. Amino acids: CASMSVGNTQYF.